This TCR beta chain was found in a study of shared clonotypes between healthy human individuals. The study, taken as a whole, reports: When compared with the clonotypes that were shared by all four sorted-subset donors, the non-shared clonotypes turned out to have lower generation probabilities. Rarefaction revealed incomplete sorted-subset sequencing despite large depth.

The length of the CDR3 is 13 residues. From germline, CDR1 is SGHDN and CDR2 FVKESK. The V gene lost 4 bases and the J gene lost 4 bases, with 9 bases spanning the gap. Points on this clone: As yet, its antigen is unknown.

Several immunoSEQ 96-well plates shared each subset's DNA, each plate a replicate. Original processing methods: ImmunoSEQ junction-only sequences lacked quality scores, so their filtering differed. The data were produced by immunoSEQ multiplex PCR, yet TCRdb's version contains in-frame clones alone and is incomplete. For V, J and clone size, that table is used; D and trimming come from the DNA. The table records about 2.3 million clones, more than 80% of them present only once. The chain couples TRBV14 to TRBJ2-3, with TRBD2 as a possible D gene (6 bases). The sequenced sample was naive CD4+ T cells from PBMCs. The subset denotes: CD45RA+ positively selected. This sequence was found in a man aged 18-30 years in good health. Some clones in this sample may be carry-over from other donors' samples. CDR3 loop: CASSRGTSDTQYF. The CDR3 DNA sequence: TGTGCCAGCAGCCGCGGGACTTCAGATACGCAGTATTTT.